Listed here are 3 T cell receptor beta chains from one sample, sequenced in a study of blood T cell repertoires in COVID-19. Method: immunoSEQ multiplex PCR; TCRdb's copy keeps in-frame clones and lacks some. This table holds tens of thousands of clones, less than 95% found once. Sequenced input: peripheral blood. These receptor sequences come from a young man with COVID-19, enrolled during active disease.

A few counts support this clone. The CDR3 bases are TGTGCCAGCAGCCTGCTTGTGGCGGGGAAAGGGAATAGCAATCAGCCCCAGCATTTT. Protein product: CASSLLVAGKGNSNQPQHF. This chain uses TRBV3-1 (or the pseudogene TRBV3-2) with TRBJ1-5; no firm D call. The CDR3 is 19 amino acids. V was clipped by 4 bases and J by 0 bases, with 22 bases between them. CDR1 LGHDT and CDR2 YNNKEL come from the germline V gene (reference sequence).

V usage is TRBV6-2 or TRBV6-3 and J usage is TRBJ2-7, with 7 bases aligning to TRBD1. Germline assignment: CDR1 MNHEY and CDR2 SVGEGT. The CDR3 sequence is 15 residues long. V lost 5 bases, J lost 2 bases, and 9 bases stayed unmatched. CDR3 sequence: CASSRPGTEAYEQYF. As DNA, the CDR3 is TGTGCCAGCAGTCGACCCGGGACAGAAGCCTACGAGCAGTACTTC.

V and J are TRBV28 and TRBJ1-1; TRBD1 matches 8 bases. The CDR3 totals 11 residues. Germline lookup yields CDR1 MDHEN and CDR2 SYDVKM. The V segment lost 5 bases and the J segment 11 bases; nucleotides outside the gene matches: 4. The CDR3: CASSRTGGAFF. CDR3 sequence (DNA): TGTGCCAGCAGTAGAACAGGGGGGGCTTTCTTT. Filled out from reference TRBV28 and TRBJ1-1, the complete variable domain reads DVKVTQSSRYLVKRTGEKVFLECVQDMDHENMFWYRQDPGLGLRLIYFSYDVKMKEKGDIPEGYSVSREKKERFSLILESASTNQTSMYLCASSRTGGAFFGQGTRLTVV.